The 25 T cell receptor beta chains below all came from one sample that was sequenced in a study of cytomegalovirus exposure and HLA in healthy donors. PCR involved 60 Vbeta and 13 Jbeta primers. Produced via immunoSEQ multiplex PCR; TCRdb's table is partial and in-frame only. The table records about 220,000 clones, around 76% of them present only once. The material sequenced was PBMCs. The receptors here all came from a young man in good health and CMV-seronegative.

The CDR3: CASRARGVDYGYTF. The DNA for the CDR3 is TGTGCCTCCAGGGCCCGGGGGGTGGACTATGGCTACACCTTC. The V gene is TRBV6-1, the J gene TRBJ1-2; D may be TRBD1 (5 bases). Germline CDR1 is MNHNS and CDR2 is SASEGT. The V gene lost 11 bases and the J gene lost 3 bases, with 19 bases spanning the gap. The CDR3 is 14 amino acids.

The rearrangement joins TRBV7-2 to TRBJ2-1, with D perhaps TRBD2 (6 bases). Trimming pared 5 bases from V and 5 bases from J, leaving 10 bases between. CDR1 and CDR2 (germline): SGHTA, FQGNSA. The CDR3 has 13 amino acids. The CDR3 DNA reads as TGTGCCAGCAGCCTGGGACTCAACAATGAGCAGTTCTTC. It codes for CASSLGLNNEQFF.

This chain joins TRBV19 and TRBJ1-2; TRBD1 agrees at 8 bases. Germline V CDR1 and CDR2: LNHDA, SQIVND (reference sequence). The CDR3 has 14 amino acids. The ends lost 4 bases at V and 5 bases at J; junction bases unmatched: 6. CDR3 amino acids: CASSTRDRRYGYTF. The CDR3 nucleotides are TGTGCCAGTAGTACCCGGGACAGGAGATATGGCTACACCTTC.

The chain employs TRBV23-1 and TRBJ1-2; 8 bases line up with TRBD1. TRBV23-1 has ORF status, its function being uncertain. The CDR3 extends over 16 amino acids. Trimming removed 0 bases from V and 4 bases from J; junction bases left unmatched: 7. CDR3 amino acids: CASSQSNRGSGYGYTF. The CDR3 DNA reads as TGCGCCAGCAGTCAATCTAACAGGGGGTCAGGCTATGGCTACACCTTC.

The chain couples TRBV5-1 to TRBJ1-1; no clear D gene. Trimming took off 5 bases at V and 1 base at J, with 12 bases between the two ends. CDR1 SGHRS and CDR2 YFSETQ come from the germline V gene. The CDR3 is 14 residues long. CDR3 DNA: TGCGCCAGCAGTGGGATGGGGAGGAACACTGAAGCTTTCTTT. As protein: CASSGMGRNTEAFF.

V gene TRBV10-1 combines with J gene TRBJ1-3; TRBD1 matches at 10 bases. In germline, CDR1 is WNHNN, CDR2 SYGVQD (reference sequence). The CDR3 has 18 amino acids. Trimming at V came to 2 bases and at J to 0 bases, leaving 7 bases not matched to a gene. This chain's CDR3 is CASSERQGAYSSGNTIYF. The CDR3 DNA follows: TGCGCCAGCAGTGAGAGACAGGGGGCCTACTCCTCTGGAAACACCATATATTTT.

This clone has just a few counts. This chain joins TRBV5-4 and TRBJ2-5, with D possibly TRBD1 on 6 matching bases. CDR1 and CDR2 from the germline V gene are SGHNT and YYREEE (reference sequence). V lost 0 bases and J lost 9, with 15 bases in between. This CDR3 has 14 amino acids. CDR3 in DNA: TGTGCCAGCAGCTTGGGGGCAGGGGAAGGGGCCCAGTACTTC. Protein sequence: CASSLGAGEGAQYF. The full variable domain, with the rest looked up from reference TRBV5-4 and TRBJ2-5, is ETGVTQSPTHLIKTRGQQVTLRCSSQSGHNTVSWYQQALGQGPQFIFQYYREEENGRGNFPPRFSGLQFPNYSSELNVNALELDDSALYLCASSLGAGEGAQYFGPGTRLLVL.

This clone was counted a few times. This chain connects TRBV5-1 to TRBJ2-1; D gene ambiguous. Germline loops: CDR1 SGHRS, CDR2 YFSETQ. The CDR3 is 15 residues long. Trimming removed 0 bases from V and 1 base from J, with 8 bases in between. In DNA form, the CDR3 reads TGCGCCAGCAGCTTGGAAAGCCCTTCCTACAATGAGCAGTTCTTC. Amino acid sequence: CASSLESPSYNEQFF.

The V and J genes are TRBV4-1 and TRBJ2-4; D is undetermined. Deletions cut 2 bases from V and 9 bases from J, with 17 bases between. The germline V gene has CDR1 MGHRA and CDR2 YSYEKL. This CDR3 has 15 residues. This CDR3 reads CASSQLFPQVGIQYF. The CDR3 DNA reads as TGCGCCAGCAGCCAATTATTCCCCCAAGTCGGCATTCAGTACTTC.

This chain connects TRBV6-4 to TRBJ2-4; 9 nucleotides line up with TRBD1. The J segment lost 8 bases and the V segment lost 4 bases, leaving 15 bases of the junction unmatched. The CDR3 spans 17 residues. The germline gives CDR1 MRHNA, CDR2 SNTAGT. CDR3 sequence reads: CASSGGSAGQGLYIQYF. The CDR3 nucleotides read TGTGCCAGCAGTGGAGGATCGGCGGGACAGGGTTTATACATTCAGTACTTC.

The CDR3 coding sequence is TGTGCTAGTGGTTTGGTGCGGGATTTGAACACCGGGGAGCTGTTTTTT. Translating gives CASGLVRDLNTGELFF. V usage is TRBV12-5 and J usage is TRBJ2-2, with a tentative D call TRBD2 (6 bases). In germline, CDR1 is LGHNT, CDR2 FRNRAP. Trimming took off 0 bases at V and 1 base at J, with 9 bases between the two ends. CDR3 length: 16 residues.

The chain has TRBV30 and TRBJ1-5; 7 nucleotides match TRBD1. CDR3 size: 14 residues. V was pared by 1 base and J by 2 bases, with 2 bases of the junction left unmatched. Germline V gives CDR1 GTSNPN, CDR2 SVGIG (reference sequence). The CDR3: CAWSAGGGNQPQHF. The CDR3 DNA follows: TGTGCCTGGAGTGCAGGGGGTGGCAATCAGCCCCAGCATTTT.

This clone showed up just once. V and J are TRBV29-1 and TRBJ1-1; 8 bases match TRBD1. This CDR3 comprises 14 residues. The V gene's germline CDR1 is SQVTM and CDR2 ANQGSEA. Losses at the gene ends were 7 bases for V and 1 base for J; bases not matched to a gene: 8. The CDR3: CSAPAGTGNTEAFF. The CDR3 nucleotides are TGCAGCGCTCCGGCCGGGACAGGGAACACTGAAGCTTTCTTT.

The chain employs TRBV7-2 and TRBJ2-7; 12 bases agree with TRBD2. After removal of 3 bases from V and 4 bases from J, the junction contained 1 base not matched to a gene. CDR1 is SGHTA and CDR2 is FQGNSA in the germline V gene. This CDR3 is 14 amino acids long. In DNA form, the CDR3 reads TGTGCCAGCAGCTTGGGACTAGCGGGTTACGAGCAGTACTTC. It yields the protein CASSLGLAGYEQYF.

This clone is a singleton in its sample. This chain links TRBV5-8 with TRBJ2-7, with TRBD2 identical over 15 bases. Trimming removed 4 bases from V and 3 bases from J; junction bases left unmatched: 5. CDR3 length equals 16 residues. CDR1 is SGHTS and CDR2 is YDEGEE in the germline V gene. This CDR3 reads CASSTGTSGRSYEQYF. In DNA, the CDR3 is TGTGCCAGCAGCACCGGGACTAGCGGGAGGAGCTACGAGCAGTACTTC.

The chain carries TRBV5-6 and TRBJ1-6, with 10 nucleotides matching TRBD1. Trimming took 4 bases from V and 9 from J; bases not matched to a gene: 4. This CDR3 spans 14 amino acids. Germline CDR1 reads SGHDT; CDR2 reads YYEEEE. CDR3 nucleotides: TGTGCCAGCAGCGGGGACAGGGGAGCTTCACCCCTCCACTTT. Translating gives CASSGDRGASPLHF.

The chain joins TRBV5-1 to TRBJ1-2, with D possibly being TRBD1 (5 bases). Germline V gene sequence: CDR1 SGHRS, CDR2 YFSETQ. CDR3 size: 16 residues. Trimming removed 4 bases from V and 7 bases from J, with 23 bases in between. CDR3 sequence (DNA): TGCGCCAGCAGCACGTCGGGCGGGGGTTTGGGAACTGGCTACACCTTC. Encoded protein: CASSTSGGGLGTGYTF.

The gene calls are TRBV19 and TRBJ2-5; D is ambiguous. V was clipped by 4 bases and J by 4 bases, with 19 bases between them. The germline gives CDR1 LNHDA, CDR2 SQIVND (reference sequence). CDR3 size: 16 residues. CDR3 amino acids: CASSNRRPSPAETQYF. In DNA, the CDR3 is TGTGCCAGTAGTAATAGGAGACCCTCCCCCGCAGAGACCCAGTACTTC.

V usage is TRBV5-1 and J usage is TRBJ2-5; 9 positions agree with TRBD2. In germline, CDR1 is SGHRS, CDR2 YFSETQ. After removal of 0 bases from V and 0 bases from J, the junction contained 9 bases not matched to a gene. The CDR3 runs 18 residues. In nucleotides, the CDR3 is TGCGCCAGCAGCTTGGTTACGGTAGCGGGAGCTTACCAAGAGACCCAGTACTTC. Its protein product is CASSLVTVAGAYQETQYF.

The rearrangement joins TRBV10-1 to TRBJ2-2, with D possibly being TRBD1 (6 bases). Germline assignment: CDR1 WNHNN and CDR2 SYGVQD (reference sequence). V was cut by 8 bases and J by 0 bases, with 10 bases left in between. The CDR3 runs 14 residues. CDR3 region: CASQGSTNTGELFF. For the CDR3, the DNA is TGCGCCAGCCAGGGGTCCACGAACACCGGGGAGCTGTTTTTT.

Only a few counts were recorded for this clone. The V and J genes are TRBV5-4 and TRBJ2-4; a possible D gene is TRBD2 (5 bases). The CDR3 extends over 14 amino acids. CDR1 SGHNT and CDR2 YYREEE come from the germline V gene (reference sequence). Trimming took 0 bases from V and 7 from J, leaving 11 bases between them. CDR3 protein: CASSLGGRWNIQYF. CDR3 in DNA: TGTGCCAGCAGCTTGGGCGGGCGGTGGAACATTCAGTACTTC.

The count of this clone is one. The CDR3 coding sequence is TGTGCCAGCAGTTACTCGACGGGTTTGTTGGAGCAGTACTTC. Protein: CASSYSTGLLEQYF. The chain uses TRBV6-5 and TRBJ2-7, with D uncertain. The CDR3 runs 14 residues. Germline-derived CDR1 and CDR2 are MNHEY and SVGAGI. The V and J ends lost 0 bases and 7 bases respectively, with 13 bases between them.

This clone was detected only a few times. The J gene is TRBJ2-3, the V gene TRBV5-4, with D uncertain. The CDR3 runs to 15 residues. Germline V gene lookup returns CDR1 SGHNT and CDR2 YYREEE (reference sequence). V was trimmed by 3 bases and J by 7 bases, leaving 18 bases between them. The CDR3 DNA is TGTGCCAGCAGCTATGTAAAAGGAGTAAGCCATACGCAGTATTTT. It codes for CASSYVKGVSHTQYF.

A few counts support this clone. This rearrangement joins TRBV9 to TRBJ1-1; D gene uncertain. Germline V lookup: CDR1 SGDLS, CDR2 YYNGEE. The CDR3 length is 13 residues. Trimming took off 5 bases at V and 2 bases at J, with 10 bases between the two ends. As DNA, the CDR3 is TGTGCCAGCAGTCTGATGGCTAACACTGAAGCTTTCTTT. Translated, it gives CASSLMANTEAFF.

This clone occurred once. This sequence joins TRBV30 and TRBJ2-7; D uncertain. Trimming removed 0 bases at V and 1 base at J, with 7 bases between. Looked up from germline, CDR1 is GTSNPN and CDR2 is SVGIG (reference sequence). This CDR3 is 13 amino acids long. The CDR3 reads CAWSVPRSYEQYF. The CDR3 nucleotides read TGTGCCTGGAGTGTACCCAGGTCCTACGAGCAGTACTTC.